This T cell receptor (beta chain) was retrieved from a study of blood T cells in healthy people across ages. Study-level findings and limits: It was found that TCR beta diversity correlated strongly with the percentage of naive T cells.

The second PCR ran about 6 to 12 cycles with a sample-barcoded 5' primer and J-beta primers. MiXCR, run by TCRdb on the 5' RACE reads, gives a single entry per CDR3 protein. The data show 1.6 million or so distinct CDR3 sequences, about 35% seen once. V was clipped by 5 bases and J by 5 bases, with 9 bases between them. The CDR3 is 11 residues long. CDR1 and CDR2 from the germline V gene are DFQATT and SNEGSKA (reference sequence). Aged about 6 to 95, donors were systemically healthy Caucasians from Russia. Extracted total RNA amounted to at least 5.5 micrograms for each sample. As regards this clonotype: Its antigen is currently unknown.

The sample consisted of blood. The V gene is TRBV20-1, the J gene TRBJ1-2; D unclear. The sequence was obtained from a woman in her 30s in good health. CDR3 in DNA: TGCAGTGCTCAGGACGGGTATGGCTACACCTTC. It yields the protein CSAQDGYGYTF.